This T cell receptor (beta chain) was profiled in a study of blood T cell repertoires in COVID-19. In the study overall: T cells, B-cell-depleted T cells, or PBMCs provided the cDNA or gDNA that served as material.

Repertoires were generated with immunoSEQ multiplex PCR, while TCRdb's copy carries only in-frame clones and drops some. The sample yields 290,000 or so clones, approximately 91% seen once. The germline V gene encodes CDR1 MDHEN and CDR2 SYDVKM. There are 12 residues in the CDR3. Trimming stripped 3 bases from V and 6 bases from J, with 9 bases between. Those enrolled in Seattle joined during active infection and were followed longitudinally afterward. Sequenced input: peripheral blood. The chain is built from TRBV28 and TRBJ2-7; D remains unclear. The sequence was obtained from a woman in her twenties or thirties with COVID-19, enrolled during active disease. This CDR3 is CASSFSLSEQYF. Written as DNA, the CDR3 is TGTGCCAGCAGTTTCTCCTTGTCCGAGCAGTACTTC.